These T cell receptor beta chains were read from a single sample in a study of cytomegalovirus exposure and HLA in healthy donors. Repertoires were generated with immunoSEQ multiplex PCR, while TCRdb's copy carries only in-frame clones and drops some. The record lists around 140,000 clones, of which the ten most abundant hold 0.85% to 1%. Material: PBMCs. Receptor source: a male donor in good health and CMV-seronegative. The CDR3 runs from the conserved cysteine through the conserved F or W. D genes are given only for firm matches.

d_call j_call v_call cdr3_nt cdr3_aa
. TRBJ2-1 TRBV4-1 TGCGCCAGCAGCCAAGATCGAGGGTACTTCGATGAGCAGTTCTTC CASSQDRGYFDEQFF
. TRBJ2-2 TRBV30 TGTGCCTGGACCTTAATGAACACCGGGGAGCTGTTTTTT CAWTLMNTGELFF
TRBD2 TRBJ2-2 TRBV11-2 TGTGCCAGCAGCCACCCGCTAGCGGGAGGTGTCGTATCGACCGGGGAGCTGTTTTTT CASSHPLAGGVVSTGELFF
TRBD1 TRBJ2-5 TRBV7-9 TGTGCCAGCAGCTTCAGGAGACAGGGTGGACCGCAGCGCCAAGAGACCCAGTACTTC CASSFRRQGGPQRQETQYF
. TRBJ2-5 TRBV19 TGTGCCACTTCTCCGGGTGGGTGGGAGACCCAGTACTTC CATSPGGWETQYF
. TRBJ2-3 TRBV30 TGTGCCTGGGAACTAGGAGGTACGCAGTATTTT CAWELGGTQYF
. TRBJ1-4 TRBV19 TGTGCCAGTAGTATCTCTCGACAGACCTCAACTAATGAAAAACTGTTTTTT CASSISRQTSTNEKLFF
TRBD2 TRBJ2-3 TRBV2 TGTGCCAGCAGTGAAGCTAGCGGGAACACAGATACGCAGTATTTT CASSEASGNTDTQYF
. TRBJ1-2 TRBV13 TGTGCCAGCAGCTCTGGGCGGGGGCCGAACTATGGCTACACCTTC CASSSGRGPNYGYTF
TRBD1 TRBJ2-7 TRBV29-1 TGCAGCGAACCGTGGGACAGGGGGCGAGGGGGGCCCTACGAGCAGTACTTC CSEPWDRGRGGPYEQYF
. TRBJ1-1 TRBV9 TGTGCCAGCAGCGTAGCGTACAGGGCTGGAACTGAAGCTTTCTTT CASSVAYRAGTEAFF
TRBD1 TRBJ2-7 TRBV4-2 TGTGCCAGCAGCCCGGGGACAGGGAAAGGGTCCTACGAGCAGTACTTC CASSPGTGKGSYEQYF
. TRBJ1-5 TRBV27 TGTGCCAGTAGTCGGGGGAATGGCAATCAGCCCCAGCATTTT CASSRGNGNQPQHF
. TRBJ1-6 TRBV6-5 TGTGCCAGCCGGAGGGAGAGCTCCTATAATTCACCCCTCCACTTT CASRRESSYNSPLHF
TRBD1 TRBJ1-5 TRBV7-8 TGTGCCAGCTGCTGGGACAGGGGTCAGCCCCAGCATTTT CASCWDRGQPQHF
TRBD1 TRBJ2-7 TRBV19 TGTGCCAGTAGTGGATCCGGGACAGGGACCTACGAGCAGTACTTC CASSGSGTGTYEQYF
TRBD1 TRBJ1-3 TRBV5-6 TGTGCCAGCAGCCCGACAGGGGGCATAAACACCATATATTTT CASSPTGGINTIYF
. TRBJ1-3 TRBV6-5 TGTGCCAGCAGTGCGAGGGTAGCTGGAAACACCATATATTTT CASSARVAGNTIYF
. TRBJ2-7 TRBV9 TGTGCCAGCAGCGTAGGCCCGTTAGGGGGCTACGAGCAGTACTTC CASSVGPLGGYEQYF
TRBD2 TRBJ2-1 TRBV4-1 TGCGCCAGCAGCCAACCAGGGTTAGCGGGAGGGCAGAATGAGCAGTTCTTC CASSQPGLAGGQNEQFF
. TRBJ1-5 TRBV19 TGTGCCAGTAGGAGGGAGGCGGTAGCAGATCAGCCCCAGCATTTT CASRREAVADQPQHF
TRBD1 TRBJ2-7 TRBV6-1 TGTGCCAGCAGTGCCCAGCCCGGGACAGGCTCCTACGAGCAGTACTTC CASSAQPGTGSYEQYF
. TRBJ2-3 TRBV29-1 TGCAGCGTTGAAGAGGGGGACAAGCCAAACGATACGCAGTATTTT CSVEEGDKPNDTQYF
. TRBJ2-7 TRBV10-3 TGTGCCATCAGGAGTGTTTCGAGCTCCTACGAGCAGTACTTC CAIRSVSSSYEQYF
TRBD1 TRBJ1-4 TRBV15 TGTGCCACCAGCCAAGACAGGGGAGGACGGGAAAAACTGTTTTTT CATSQDRGGREKLFF
TRBD1 TRBJ2-7 TRBV5-1 TGCGCCAGCAGCTTGGATGGACAGGGTTCCTACGAGCAGTACTTC CASSLDGQGSYEQYF
. TRBJ2-1 TRBV28 TGTGCCAGCCTAGCGTCGAACTCCTACAATGAGCAGTTCTTC CASLASNSYNEQFF
. TRBJ1-2 TRBV6-5 TGTGCCAGCAGTTACTCGATACAGACCTATGGCTACACCTTC CASSYSIQTYGYTF
. TRBJ1-1 TRBV7-9 TGTGCCAGCAGCACCCGGGGGTTTGACACTGAAGCTTTCTTT CASSTRGFDTEAFF
. TRBJ1-2 TRBV5-1 TGCGCCAGCAGGCGAGACAGCCTAGCTAACTATGGCTACACCTTC CASRRDSLANYGYTF
. TRBJ1-3 TRBV9 TGTGCCAGCAGCGCCTCCGGGGGAGGGATGGGGCTACAAGGAAACACCATATATTTT CASSASGGGMGLQGNTIYF
. TRBJ1-4 TRBV29-1 TGCAGCGTCGTCGGGAGGGATGGGGCTAATGAAAAACTGTTTTTT CSVVGRDGANEKLFF
. TRBJ1-2 TRBV29-1 TGCAGCGTTCTCCTTCTGCAGGGGAGCGGCTACACCTTC CSVLLLQGSGYTF
. TRBJ1-3 TRBV2 . CASSILVGAPRSGNTIYF
TRBD2 TRBJ2-5 TRBV6-6 TGTGCCCGCGTAGTGGGACTAGCGGGAGGTGGAGAGACCCAGTACTTC CARVVGLAGGGETQYF
. TRBJ2-1 TRBV6-1 TGTGCCAGCGGCCCATCGACCAGGGGAAACAATGAGCAGTTCTTC CASGPSTRGNNEQFF
. TRBJ1-4 TRBV29-1 TGCAGCGTCACAGCTTTTGAAAAACTGTTTTTT CSVTAFEKLFF
TRBD2 TRBJ2-5 TRBV5-8 TGTGCCAGCAGCTTGGGTAGCGGGAGGTCCCAAGAGACCCAGTACTTC CASSLGSGRSQETQYF
. TRBJ1-1 TRBV29-1 TGCAGCGTTGTACGACGTTCTGCGGGGGTGGGGGAAGCTTTCTTT CSVVRRSAGVGEAFF
. TRBJ1-2 TRBV7-9 TGTGCCAGCAGCTTAGGGGGCAGAGATGGCTACACCTTC CASSLGGRDGYTF
TRBD1 TRBJ1-6 TRBV29-1 TGCAGCGTTGCAGGGGGCCCTAATTCACCCCTCCACTTT CSVAGGPNSPLHF
. TRBJ2-1 TRBV15 TGTGCCACCAGCAGTCCTACCCCTAGTGGAGATGAGCAGTTCTTC CATSSPTPSGDEQFF
. TRBJ1-5 TRBV2 TGTGCCAGCCACATTGACGGAGGTTATCAGCCCCAGCATTTT CASHIDGGYQPQHF